This record covers a single T cell receptor (beta chain). One end of the junction varies from germline; a read error may be responsible. This entry is derived from a study of blood T cells in healthy people across ages. With a J-beta primer mix and a sample-barcoded 5' primer, a second PCR ran about 7 to 12 cycles. TCRdb independently ran MiXCR on the 5' RACE reads; one entry per CDR3 protein. The sample lists fewer than 700,000 distinct CDR3 sequences, less than 60% occurring once. Germline loops: CDR1 SSHAT, CDR2 FNYEAQ (reference sequence). The CDR3 runs 13 residues. This TCR was recovered from an older man in good health. Sequencing was performed on blood. The chain links TRBV7-7 to TRBJ2-1; possibly TRBD2 for D (5 bases). The CDR3 nucleotides are TGTGCTAGCAGCTTATCAGCGGTAAATGAGCAGTTCTTC. It specifies CASSLSAVNEQFF.